The rows below give T cell receptor beta chains drawn from one sample of a study of T cell repertoires in cytomegalovirus infection. MiXCR was run by TCRdb on the reads, yielding one entry per CDR3 protein. The table shows around 630,000 distinct CDR3 sequences, with roughly 24% occurring only once. Material: CD8+ T cells from PBMCs. The receptors were gathered from a human donor in good health (CMV status not recorded). Some clones in this sample may be carry-over from other donors' samples. Both conserved end residues are part of each CDR3. The D gene is left open where the match is weak. Clone size, where shown, is once, few, many, or a class for clones that have expanded.

J gene: TRBJ2-2; V gene: TRBV29-1; D gene: -; CDR3 length: 12; clone size: few; CDR3 protein: CSVIDGTGELFF; CDR3 DNA: TGCAGCGTCATTGACGGCACCGGGGAGCTGTTTTTT
J gene: TRBJ2-7; V gene: TRBV2; D gene: TRBD1; CDR3 length: 12; clone size: -; CDR3 protein: CASIQGAREQYF; CDR3 DNA: TGTGCCAGCATACAGGGGGCTCGGGAGCAGTACTTC
J gene: TRBJ2-1; V gene: TRBV6-1; D gene: TRBD1; CDR3 length: 13; clone size: many; CDR3 protein: CASTGQVDNEQFF; CDR3 DNA: TGTGCCAGCACGGGACAGGTTGACAATGAGCAGTTCTTC
J gene: TRBJ2-1; V gene: TRBV20-1; D gene: -; CDR3 length: 14; clone size: few; CDR3 protein: CSGGGRSSYNEQFF; CDR3 DNA: TGCAGTGGGGGGGGCCGAAGCTCCTACAATGAGCAGTTCTTC
J gene: TRBJ2-1; V gene: TRBV10-3; D gene: -; CDR3 length: 11; clone size: many; CDR3 protein: CAISEGLEQFF; CDR3 DNA: TGTGCCATCAGTGAGGGGCTTGAGCAGTTCTTC
J gene: TRBJ1-2; V gene: TRBV28; D gene: -; CDR3 length: 13; clone size: -; CDR3 protein: CASSLMTDYGYTF; CDR3 DNA: TGTGCCAGCAGTTTAATGACGGACTATGGCTACACCTTC
J gene: TRBJ1-1; V gene: TRBV2; D gene: -; CDR3 length: 14; clone size: few; CDR3 protein: CASSSKGHRTEAFF; CDR3 DNA: TGTGCCAGCAGTTCTAAGGGACACCGGACTGAAGCTTTCTTT
J gene: TRBJ2-5; V gene: TRBV7-2; D gene: -; CDR3 length: 16; clone size: many; CDR3 protein: CASSLAVVPYQETQYF; CDR3 DNA: TGTGCCAGCAGCTTAGCGGTAGTCCCGTACCAAGAGACCCAGTACTTC
J gene: TRBJ1-3; V gene: TRBV12-3/TRBV12-4; D gene: -; CDR3 length: 16; clone size: few; CDR3 protein: CASSSTSLHREHTIYF; CDR3 DNA: TGTGCCAGCAGTTCTACCTCTCTGCACAGGGAACACACCATATATTTT
J gene: TRBJ2-1; V gene: TRBV29-1; D gene: TRBD1; CDR3 length: 12; clone size: -; CDR3 protein: CSSMDRASEQFF; CDR3 DNA: TGCAGCTCGATGGACAGGGCCAGTGAGCAGTTCTTC
J gene: TRBJ2-2; V gene: TRBV6-4; D gene: -; CDR3 length: 13; clone size: many; CDR3 protein: CASSEGDTGELFF; CDR3 DNA: TGTGCCAGCAGTGAAGGGGACACCGGGGAGCTGTTTTTT
J gene: TRBJ1-6; V gene: TRBV7-8; D gene: -; CDR3 length: 14; clone size: few; CDR3 protein: CASSLAGLGSPLHF; CDR3 DNA: TGTGCCAGCAGCTTAGCGGGACTTGGTTCACCCCTCCACTTT
J gene: TRBJ2-1; V gene: TRBV6-2/TRBV6-3; D gene: -; CDR3 length: 12; clone size: -; CDR3 protein: CASSFEWNEQFF; CDR3 DNA: TGTGCCAGCAGTTTTGAATGGAATGAGCAGTTCTTC
J gene: TRBJ2-5; V gene: TRBV14; D gene: -; CDR3 length: 15; clone size: -; CDR3 protein: CASSQDSSYQETQYF; CDR3 DNA: TGTGCCAGCAGCCAAGACTCCAGCTACCAAGAGACCCAGTACTTC
J gene: TRBJ2-1; V gene: TRBV6-6; D gene: -; CDR3 length: 16; clone size: -; CDR3 protein: CASSYPRNRGLDEQFF; CDR3 DNA: TGTGCCAGCAGTTACCCGAGAAACCGGGGGTTGGATGAGCAGTTCTTC
J gene: TRBJ2-3; V gene: TRBV19; D gene: TRBD2; CDR3 length: 14; clone size: many; CDR3 protein: CASSPGLASITQYF; CDR3 DNA: TGTGCCAGTAGTCCGGGACTAGCGAGTATAACGCAGTATTTT
J gene: TRBJ2-2; V gene: TRBV28; D gene: -; CDR3 length: 13; clone size: few; CDR3 protein: CASSFGFYGELFF; CDR3 DNA: TGTGCCAGCAGTTTTGGGTTCTATGGGGAGCTGTTTTTT
J gene: TRBJ1-2; V gene: TRBV20-1; D gene: -; CDR3 length: 14; clone size: -; CDR3 protein: CSARVPTDNYGYTF; CDR3 DNA: TGCAGTGCTAGAGTCCCGACAGACAACTATGGCTACACCTTC
J gene: TRBJ1-1; V gene: TRBV6-8; D gene: TRBD1; CDR3 length: 14; clone size: -; CDR3 protein: CASNYRGLNTEAFF; CDR3 DNA: TGTGCCAGCAATTACAGGGGATTGAACACTGAAGCTTTCTTT
J gene: TRBJ1-1; V gene: TRBV9; D gene: -; CDR3 length: 13; clone size: few; CDR3 protein: CASSVGKNTEAFF; CDR3 DNA: TGTGCCAGCAGCGTAGGGAAGAACACTGAAGCTTTCTTT
J gene: TRBJ2-3; V gene: TRBV28; D gene: TRBD1; CDR3 length: 16; clone size: -; CDR3 protein: CASSQDRQGSTDTQYF; CDR3 DNA: TGTGCCAGCAGTCAAGATCGACAGGGCAGCACAGATACGCAGTATTTT
J gene: TRBJ1-1; V gene: TRBV28; D gene: -; CDR3 length: 13; clone size: many; CDR3 protein: CASIQGMDTEAFF; CDR3 DNA: TGTGCCAGCATCCAGGGGATGGACACTGAAGCTTTCTTT
J gene: TRBJ2-7; V gene: TRBV6-2/TRBV6-3; D gene: -; CDR3 length: 14; clone size: many; CDR3 protein: CAGSWGDGGHEQYF; CDR3 DNA: TGTGCCGGATCCTGGGGGGATGGCGGACACGAGCAGTACTTC
J gene: TRBJ1-6; V gene: TRBV4-2; D gene: TRBD1; CDR3 length: 15; clone size: many; CDR3 protein: CASSLGQGDNSPLHF; CDR3 DNA: TGTGCCAGCAGCCTCGGACAGGGGGATAATTCACCCCTCCACTTT
J gene: TRBJ2-1; V gene: TRBV7-8; D gene: TRBD1; CDR3 length: 15; clone size: -; CDR3 protein: CASSLPPTGVDEQFF; CDR3 DNA: TGTGCCAGCAGCTTACCCCCCACAGGGGTTGATGAGCAGTTCTTC
J gene: TRBJ2-1; V gene: TRBV28; D gene: TRBD2; CDR3 length: 16; clone size: many; CDR3 protein: CASSPYSGGSYNEQFF; CDR3 DNA: TGTGCCAGCAGTCCCTATAGCGGGGGCTCCTACAATGAGCAGTTCTTC
J gene: TRBJ2-2; V gene: TRBV10-3; D gene: TRBD1; CDR3 length: 16; clone size: -; CDR3 protein: CAISERDRRNTGELFF; CDR3 DNA: TGTGCCATCAGTGAAAGGGACAGGAGGAACACCGGGGAGCTGTTTTTT
J gene: TRBJ2-2; V gene: TRBV13; D gene: -; CDR3 length: 13; clone size: -; CDR3 protein: CASSPQLDGELFF; CDR3 DNA: TGTGCCAGCAGCCCGCAGCTCGACGGGGAGCTGTTTTTT
J gene: TRBJ1-1; V gene: TRBV7-9; D gene: -; CDR3 length: 13; clone size: -; CDR3 protein: CASSLGTLTEAFF; CDR3 DNA: TGTGCCAGCAGCTTAGGGACCCTCACTGAAGCTTTCTTT
J gene: TRBJ1-1; V gene: TRBV2; D gene: -; CDR3 length: 13; clone size: -; CDR3 protein: CASTPRENTEAFF; CDR3 DNA: TGTGCCAGCACTCCGAGGGAAAACACTGAAGCTTTCTTT
J gene: TRBJ2-3; V gene: TRBV6-5; D gene: -; CDR3 length: 16; clone size: -; CDR3 protein: CASSYFGQRNTDTQYF; CDR3 DNA: TGTGCCAGCAGTTACTTCGGACAGCGAAACACAGATACGCAGTATTTT
J gene: TRBJ1-5; V gene: TRBV6-1; D gene: -; CDR3 length: 13; clone size: -; CDR3 protein: CASSYTLDQPQHF; CDR3 DNA: TGTGCCAGCAGCTATACCCTCGATCAGCCCCAGCATTTT
J gene: TRBJ2-3; V gene: TRBV14; D gene: -; CDR3 length: 16; clone size: few; CDR3 protein: CASSQGPVAGTDTQYF; CDR3 DNA: TGTGCCAGCAGCCAAGGACCAGTCGCCGGCACAGATACGCAGTATTTT
J gene: TRBJ2-1; V gene: TRBV7-9; D gene: -; CDR3 length: 14; clone size: few; CDR3 protein: CASTERGPSDEQFF; CDR3 DNA: TGTGCCAGCACCGAAAGGGGCCCAAGCGATGAGCAGTTCTTC
J gene: TRBJ1-2; V gene: TRBV28; D gene: -; CDR3 length: 13; clone size: -; CDR3 protein: CASSFRETEGYTF; CDR3 DNA: TGTGCCAGCAGTTTTAGGGAGACAGAAGGCTACACCTTC
J gene: TRBJ1-2; V gene: TRBV12-3/TRBV12-4; D gene: -; CDR3 length: 14; clone size: -; CDR3 protein: CASKHDLGGDGYTF; CDR3 DNA: TGTGCCAGCAAGCATGACCTGGGTGGAGATGGCTACACCTTC
J gene: TRBJ1-2; V gene: TRBV2; D gene: TRBD1; CDR3 length: 15; clone size: -; CDR3 protein: CASSDAGGANYGYTF; CDR3 DNA: TGTGCCAGCAGTGACGCAGGGGGCGCTAACTATGGCTACACCTTC
J gene: TRBJ2-5; V gene: TRBV7-2; D gene: TRBD2; CDR3 length: 14; clone size: many; CDR3 protein: CASSPGLAGETQYF; CDR3 DNA: TGTGCCAGCAGCCCAGGACTAGCCGGAGAGACCCAGTACTTC
J gene: TRBJ2-2; V gene: TRBV7-3; D gene: TRBD2; CDR3 length: 17; clone size: many; CDR3 protein: CASSLKRAGGITGELFF; CDR3 DNA: TGTGCCAGCAGCTTAAAGCGAGCGGGGGGAATCACCGGGGAGCTGTTTTTT
J gene: TRBJ2-1; V gene: TRBV6-5; D gene: -; CDR3 length: 15; clone size: -; CDR3 protein: CASSYGGPTWDEQFF; CDR3 DNA: TGTGCCAGCAGTTACGGGGGGCCAACTTGGGATGAGCAGTTCTTC
J gene: TRBJ2-1; V gene: TRBV7-2; D gene: -; CDR3 length: 12; clone size: many; CDR3 protein: CASSPGHSEQFF; CDR3 DNA: TGTGCCAGCAGCCCTGGACATTCTGAGCAGTTCTTC
J gene: TRBJ2-4; V gene: TRBV4-1; D gene: -; CDR3 length: 15; clone size: -; CDR3 protein: CASSQERTAKNIQYF; CDR3 DNA: TGCGCCAGCAGCCAAGAACGGACAGCCAAAAACATTCAGTACTTC
J gene: TRBJ2-1; V gene: TRBV6-5; D gene: -; CDR3 length: 15; clone size: many; CDR3 protein: CASSFSRSSYNEQFF; CDR3 DNA: TGTGCCAGCAGTTTTTCGCGCAGCTCCTACAATGAGCAGTTCTTC
J gene: TRBJ2-5; V gene: TRBV19; D gene: TRBD1; CDR3 length: 14; clone size: few; CDR3 protein: CASSRGLRGETQYF; CDR3 DNA: TGTGCCAGTAGCAGGGGGCTAAGAGGAGAGACCCAGTACTTC
J gene: TRBJ2-3; V gene: TRBV28; D gene: -; CDR3 length: 14; clone size: few; CDR3 protein: CASDRSSGTDTQYF; CDR3 DNA: TGTGCCAGCGATAGGAGTTCCGGGACAGATACGCAGTATTTT
J gene: TRBJ2-5; V gene: TRBV27; D gene: -; CDR3 length: 14; clone size: -; CDR3 protein: CASSLSQTAETQYF; CDR3 DNA: TGTGCCAGCAGTTTATCGCAGACGGCGGAGACCCAGTACTTC
J gene: TRBJ2-5; V gene: TRBV4-3; D gene: -; CDR3 length: 15; clone size: -; CDR3 protein: CASSQAAGAGETQYF; CDR3 DNA: TGCGCCAGCAGCCAAGCGGCAGGGGCTGGAGAGACCCAGTACTTC
J gene: TRBJ1-1; V gene: TRBV12-3/TRBV12-4; D gene: -; CDR3 length: 12; clone size: many; CDR3 protein: CASSTGRTEAFF; CDR3 DNA: TGTGCCAGCAGTACAGGGAGGACTGAAGCTTTCTTT
J gene: TRBJ2-5; V gene: TRBV15; D gene: TRBD1; CDR3 length: 19; clone size: once; CDR3 protein: CATSNLWDRVGEFEETQYF; CDR3 DNA: TGTGCCACCAGCAATCTGTGGGACAGGGTGGGAGAATTTGAAGAGACCCAGTACTTC
J gene: TRBJ1-4; V gene: TRBV29-1; D gene: -; CDR3 length: 15; clone size: -; CDR3 protein: CSVRGRHGVVEKLCF; CDR3 DNA: TGCAGCGTCCGAGGGCGCCACGGGGTCGTGGAAAAACTGTGTTTT
J gene: TRBJ1-4; V gene: TRBV7-6; D gene: -; CDR3 length: 14; clone size: few; CDR3 protein: CASSFRDTEEKLFF; CDR3 DNA: TGTGCCAGCAGCTTCCGGGACACAGAAGAAAAACTGTTTTTT